The 11 T cell receptor beta chains presented below share a single source sample, sequenced in a study of blood T cell repertoires in COVID-19. This table comes from immunoSEQ multiplex PCR, and its TCRdb copy is limited to in-frame clones, with some not included. The sample lists around 70,000 clones; around 83% were seen once. Specimen: peripheral blood. These receptors came from a man older than 75 with acute or convalescent COVID-19.

The chain joins TRBV27 to TRBJ2-2, with TRBD1 matching over 10 bases. The CDR3 has 16 amino acids. CDR1 is MNHEY, CDR2 SMNVEV, per germline (reference sequence). The J segment lost 4 bases and the V segment lost 5 bases, leaving 7 bases of the junction unmatched. CDR3 sequence (DNA): TGTGCCAGCAGTAGACAGGGGGCGAGAGGCACCGGGGAGCTGTTTTTT. This encodes CASSRQGARGTGELFF.

The rearrangement links TRBV6-5 to TRBJ2-3, with TRBD2 matching 13 bases. The CDR3 sequence is 14 residues long. Germline trimming cut 6 bases from V and 10 bases from J; bases unmatched to any gene: 7. The germline gives CDR1 MNHEY, CDR2 SVGAGI. The CDR3, as DNA: TGTGCCAGCAGGGGGACTAGCGGGATGGGGGCGCAGTATTTT. Protein product: CASRGTSGMGAQYF.

The rearrangement links TRBV6-2 or TRBV6-3 to TRBJ1-2; no clear D gene. CDR1 MNHEY and CDR2 SVGEGT come from the germline V gene. The ends were cut back, 0 bases at V and 0 bases at J, with 8 bases in the middle. The CDR3 contains 15 residues. The CDR3 loop reads CASSYSGRANYGYTF. The CDR3 DNA sequence: TGTGCCAGCAGTTACTCGGGGAGAGCTAACTATGGCTACACCTTC.

V gene TRBV4-2 combines with J gene TRBJ2-3, with 9 nucleotides matching TRBD2. The CDR3 sequence is 17 residues long. CDR1 and CDR2 (germline): LGHNA, YNFKEQ. The ends lost 4 bases at V and 4 bases at J; junction bases unmatched: 12. For the CDR3, the DNA is TGTGCCAGCAGCCCGAGGACCGGGACTAGCTTTGCAGATACGCAGTATTTT. Protein product: CASSPRTGTSFADTQYF.

V usage is TRBV14 and J usage is TRBJ1-6, with D maybe TRBD1 (6 bases). V gave up 5 bases and J gave up 10 bases, with 12 bases separating them. The CDR3 length is 13 residues. Germline lookup yields CDR1 SGHDN and CDR2 FVKESK. The CDR3 reads CASSVQGRSPLHF. CDR3 DNA: TGTGCCAGCAGCGTACAGGGACGATCACCCCTCCACTTT. The full variable domain, its missing parts supplied by reference TRBV14 and TRBJ1-6, is EAGVTQFPSHSVIEKGQTVTLRCDPISGHDNLYWYRRVMGKEIKFLLHFVKESKQDESGMPNNRFLAERTGGTYSTLKVQPAELEDSGVYFCASSVQGRSPLHFGNGTRLTVT.

The chain has TRBV28 and TRBJ2-2; D gene unclear. Germline loops: CDR1 MDHEN, CDR2 SYDVKM. CDR3 size: 14 residues. V was pared by 4 bases and J by 0 bases, with 6 bases between. The CDR3 reads CASSSGSNTGELFF. The DNA of the CDR3 is TGTGCCAGCAGTTCAGGATCGAACACCGGGGAGCTGTTTTTT. Drawing the rest from reference TRBV28 and TRBJ2-2, the complete variable domain is DVKVTQSSRYLVKRTGEKVFLECVQDMDHENMFWYRQDPGLGLRLIYFSYDVKMKEKGDIPEGYSVSREKKERFSLILESASTNQTSMYLCASSSGSNTGELFFGEGSRLTVL.

This clone occurred a few times. This rearrangement joins TRBV12-3 or TRBV12-4 to TRBJ1-2, with 8 nucleotides matching TRBD1. The CDR3 runs 13 residues. The trim removed 5 bases at V and 7 bases at J, leaving 6 bases unmatched. CDR3 loop: CASSTRQGLGYTF. CDR3 in DNA: TGTGCCAGCAGTACCCGACAGGGGCTTGGCTACACCTTC.

The chain links TRBV21-1 to TRBJ1-6; the table assigns TRBD1, which was not confirmed against the DNA. TRBV21-1 is classified as a pseudogene. This CDR3 has 15 amino acids. CDR3 DNA: TGTGCCAGCGGGCCTTTAGACAGGGTCAATTCACCCCTCCACTTT. Its translation: CASGPLDRVNSPLHF.

This rearrangement joins TRBV15 to TRBJ1-5, with D tentatively TRBD1 (5 bases). CDR3 length: 13 residues. Trimming pared 8 bases from V and 2 bases from J, leaving 10 bases between. Germline values: CDR1 LNHNV, CDR2 YYDKDF (reference sequence). The CDR3 nucleotides are TGTGCCACCGCAGGGTGGCGCAATCAGCCCCAGCATTTT. Amino acids: CATAGWRNQPQHF.

This clone was detected a few times. The chain employs TRBV7-2 and TRBJ1-5; 7 bases map to TRBD1. The V gene end was trimmed by 2 bases and the J gene end by 2 bases; junction bases not matched to a gene: 9. The CDR3 loop spans 17 amino acids. Germline CDR1 is SGHTA and CDR2 is FQGNSA. The CDR3 loop reads CASSLMAGGVGNQPQHF. CDR3 DNA sequence: TGTGCCAGCAGCTTAATGGCAGGGGGTGTGGGCAATCAGCCCCAGCATTTT.

V usage is TRBV12-3 or TRBV12-4 and J usage is TRBJ1-2, with a tentative D call TRBD1 (5 bases). The V end lost 6 bases, the J end lost 5 bases, and 10 bases lay between the germline ends. This CDR3 contains 12 residues. The CDR3 loop is CASSSGPYGYTF. In nucleotides, the CDR3 is TGTGCCAGCAGCTCAGGGCCTTATGGCTACACCTTC.